This T cell receptor beta chain was recovered during a study of cytomegalovirus exposure and HLA in healthy donors. Study summary: HLA-typed donors were the source of about 85 million unique TCRs, which an early data release held.

The V gene's germline CDR1 is MNHNY and CDR2 SVGAGI (reference sequence). CDR3 length: 13 amino acids. The V and J ends lost 6 bases and 4 bases respectively, with 12 bases between them. Comments on this clone: Antigen specificity is unknown.

Study results and caveats: Reported results showed that the classifier diagnosed cytomegalovirus status with high specificity and sensitivity. CMV antigen specificity of three CMV-associated chains was confirmed in vitro. When the data were analyzed later, several of the most significant clusters appeared to be linked to common viral pathogens.

PCR was performed using 60 Vbeta and 13 Jbeta primers. Repertoires were generated with immunoSEQ multiplex PCR, while TCRdb's copy carries only in-frame clones and drops some. The sample has about 160,000 clones, roughly four fifths seen once. The clonotype originates from a woman between 18 and 30 years old in good health and CMV-seronegative. V gene TRBV6-6 combines with J gene TRBJ1-1; no clear D. The sequenced material came from PBMCs. CDR3 residues: CASSPGERTEAFF. DNA of the CDR3: TGTGCCAGCAGCCCGGGTGAGCGCACTGAAGCTTTCTTT.